A selection of T cell receptor beta chains follows, all from one sample in a study of metastatic and nonmetastatic thyroid tumors. TCRdb re-analyzed the PCR reads through MiXCR. The sample holds around 28,000 clones, roughly 30% seen once. Sequenced sample: blood. These receptors all come from a female donor with papillary thyroid cancer or a benign thyroid nodule (not recorded which). Some clones in this sample may be carry-over from other donors' samples. The CDR3 runs from the conserved cysteine through the conserved F or W. D genes are given only for firm matches. A clone size is listed for some rows: how often the clone was seen (once, few, many), or a class if it is expanded.

J gene | V gene | D gene | clone size | CDR3 protein | CDR3 DNA
TRBJ2-7 | TRBV6-1 | TRBD1 | many | CASKWGQGAYEQYF | TGTGCCAGCAAGTGGGGACAGGGGGCCTACGAGCAGTACTTC
TRBJ2-1 | TRBV9 | TRBD2 | many | CASSITGTSSNEQFF | TGTGCCAGCAGCATAACCGGGACTAGCTCCAATGAGCAGTTCTTC
TRBJ2-5 | TRBV2 | TRBD2 | many | CASSSGTTLQETQYF | TGTGCCAGCAGTTCCGGGACTACCCTCCAAGAGACCCAGTACTTC
TRBJ2-7 | TRBV28 | NA | NA | CASSRPRLGEQYF | TGTGCCAGCAGTCGACCCAGGTTGGGCGAGCAGTACTTC
TRBJ2-7 | TRBV28 | NA | NA | CATLSPDSYEQYF | TGTGCCACCCTATCCCCTGATTCCTACGAGCAGTACTTC
TRBJ1-4 | TRBV20-1 | TRBD1 | few | CSARGGPGQAREKLFF | TGCAGTGCTAGGGGGGGCCCGGGACAGGCCAGGGAAAAACTGTTTTTT
TRBJ1-2 | TRBV20-1 | NA | many | CSARGRGGGGYTF | TGCAGTGCTAGAGGAAGAGGGGGAGGAGGCTACACCTTC
TRBJ2-7 | TRBV6-1 | NA | NA | CASSEDGVSWGEQYF | TGTGCCAGCAGTGAAGATGGGGTATCCTGGGGCGAGCAGTACTTC
TRBJ2-5 | TRBV7-6 | NA | many | CASSWTRTQETQYF | TGTGCCAGCAGCTGGACCCGTACCCAAGAGACCCAGTACTTC
TRBJ2-7 | TRBV9 | NA | once | CASSVGGVTEQYF | TGTGCCAGCAGCGTAGGAGGTGTAACGGAGCAGTACTTC
TRBJ1-1 | TRBV6-1 | TRBD1 | NA | CASRTGTGGTEAFF | TGTGCCAGCAGGACCGGGACAGGGGGGACTGAAGCTTTCTTT
TRBJ2-6 | TRBV7-8 | TRBD1 | NA | CASSLVEGAEGANVLTF | TGTGCCAGCAGCTTAGTCGAGGGGGCGGAAGGGGCCAACGTCCTGACTTTC
TRBJ2-7 | TRBV27 | NA | NA | CASSLYPAGAYEQYF | TGTGCCAGCAGTTTATACCCAGCCGGGGCCTACGAGCAGTACTTC
TRBJ2-7 | TRBV28 | NA | medium-sized | CASGVGLLGRYEQYF | TGTGCCAGCGGTGTCGGGTTGTTAGGAAGGTACGAGCAGTACTTC
TRBJ2-1 | TRBV11-2 | TRBD2 | NA | CASWTSATSSEQFF | TGTGCCAGTTGGACTAGCGCTACATCTAGTGAGCAGTTCTTC
TRBJ2-7 | TRBV27 | NA | medium-sized | CASSFTGANYEQYF | TGTGCCAGCAGTTTCACAGGAGCCAACTACGAGCAGTACTTC
TRBJ1-4 | TRBV20-1 | NA | NA | CSARAARGMDEKLFF | TGCAGTGCTAGAGCGGCCAGGGGAATGGATGAAAAACTGTTTTTT
TRBJ2-1 | TRBV11-3 | NA | few | CASSWNRASSEQFF | TGTGCCAGCAGCTGGAACAGGGCCTCAAGCGAGCAGTTCTTC
TRBJ1-5 | TRBV6-2/TRBV6-3 | NA | NA | CASSYKPSNQPQHF | TGTGCCAGCAGTTATAAACCCTCCAATCAGCCCCAGCATTTT
TRBJ2-1 | TRBV6-1 | NA | few | CASLGTYNEQFF | TGTGCCAGCTTAGGGACATACAATGAGCAGTTCTTC
TRBJ1-2 | TRBV30 | NA | NA | CAWSAGLGYTF | TGTGCCTGGAGTGCCGGGCTCGGCTACACCTTC
TRBJ2-2 | TRBV10-3 | TRBD2 | few | CAIRATTSGGASGELFF | TGTGCCATCAGAGCCACGACTAGCGGGGGGGCCTCCGGGGAGCTGTTTTTT
TRBJ2-2 | TRBV5-1 | NA | once | CASSLDGSSMGTGELFF | TGCGCCAGCAGCTTGGACGGGAGTAGTATGGGGACCGGGGAGCTGTTTTTT
TRBJ1-2 | TRBV10-3 | NA | NA | CAISEDRSYGYTF | TGTGCCATCAGTGAGGACAGAAGCTATGGCTACACCTTC
TRBJ2-1 | TRBV28 | NA | NA | CASGSGGPLNEQFF | TGTGCCAGCGGCAGCGGAGGCCCCCTCAATGAGCAGTTCTTC
TRBJ2-7 | TRBV10-3 | NA | few | CAIRTGSYEQYF | TGTGCCATCAGGACGGGCTCCTACGAGCAGTACTTC
TRBJ2-7 | TRBV7-9 | TRBD1 | many | CASSSGQGAFEQYF | TGTGCCAGCAGTTCCGGACAGGGGGCTTTCGAGCAGTACTTC
TRBJ2-2 | TRBV19 | NA | once | CASSLHGSNTGELFF | TGTGCCAGTAGCCTACACGGGTCGAACACCGGGGAGCTGTTTTTT
TRBJ2-2 | TRBV6-1 | NA | medium-sized | CASSSRVSGTGELFF | TGTGCCAGCTCTTCTAGGGTTTCCGGCACCGGGGAGCTGTTTTTT
TRBJ2-3 | TRBV30 | TRBD1 | NA | CAWSLQGAPTDTQYF | TGTGCCTGGAGCCTACAGGGGGCGCCAACAGATACGCAGTATTTT
TRBJ2-7 | TRBV28 | NA | NA | CACRQNYEQYF | TGTGCCTGCCGCCAAAATTACGAGCAGTACTTC
TRBJ2-7 | TRBV2 | NA | NA | CASSEIGGTYEQYF | TGTGCCAGCAGTGAAATCGGGGGCACCTACGAGCAGTACTTC
TRBJ1-5 | TRBV12-5 | NA | many | CASGPWGRSDQPQHF | TGTGCTAGTGGTCCCTGGGGCAGGTCCGACCAGCCCCAGCATTTT
TRBJ2-1 | TRBV11-2 | NA | NA | CASSSLHGSSYNEQFF | TGTGCCAGCAGCTCATTACACGGCAGCTCCTACAATGAGCAGTTCTTC
TRBJ2-3 | TRBV5-8 | TRBD2 | many | CASSRTSGGTDTQYF | TGTGCCAGCAGCCGGACTAGCGGGGGCACAGATACGCAGTATTTT
TRBJ2-7 | TRBV7-2 | TRBD1 | NA | CASSPDRQGDEQYF | TGTGCCAGCAGCCCGGACAGGCAAGGCGACGAGCAGTACTTC
TRBJ2-1 | TRBV15 | NA | few | CATSRARYYNEQFF | TGTGCCACCAGCAGAGCTAGGTACTACAATGAGCAGTTCTTC
TRBJ1-4 | TRBV11-3 | TRBD1 | many | CASATGFNEKLFF | TGTGCCAGCGCGACAGGGTTTAATGAAAAACTGTTTTTT
TRBJ2-1 | TRBV24-1 | NA | NA | CATMGSNEQFF | TGTGCCACAATGGGTAGCAATGAGCAGTTCTTC
TRBJ2-7 | TRBV2 | NA | few | CASSEGVTYEQYF | TGTGCCAGCAGTGAAGGGGTCACCTACGAGCAGTACTTC
TRBJ1-5 | TRBV19 | NA | NA | CASRQGVSQPQHF | TGTGCCAGTAGGCAGGGAGTTAGTCAGCCCCAGCATTTT
TRBJ2-1 | TRBV30 | NA | NA | CAWSVLGSSYNEQFF | TGTGCCTGGAGTGTACTCGGGAGTTCCTACAATGAGCAGTTCTTC
TRBJ2-2 | TRBV11-3 | NA | few | CASSLDGSTGELFF | TGTGCCAGCAGCTTAGACGGCAGCACCGGGGAGCTGTTTTTT
TRBJ2-1 | TRBV30 | TRBD1 | NA | CAWRRDSKNEQFF | TGTGCCTGGAGACGGGACAGCAAGAATGAGCAGTTCTTC
TRBJ1-1 | TRBV19 | NA | NA | CASSALVGDSAFF | TGTGCCAGTAGTGCCTTGGTGGGGGATTCTGCTTTCTTT
TRBJ2-3 | TRBV4-2 | NA | many | CASSQGTTTSTDTQYF | TGTGCCAGCAGCCAAGGGACTACCACTAGCACAGATACGCAGTATTTT
TRBJ2-1 | TRBV7-2 | TRBD2 | many | CASSTQGGTSGRSEFF | TGTGCCAGCAGCACGCAGGGGGGGACTAGCGGGAGATCGGAGTTCTTC
TRBJ1-1 | TRBV19 | NA | many | CASYDRLNTEAFF | TGTGCCAGCTACGACAGACTGAACACTGAAGCTTTCTTT
TRBJ2-7 | TRBV28 | NA | NA | CASSFGSPKGEQYF | TGTGCCAGCAGTTTTGGAAGTCCCAAGGGCGAGCAGTACTTC
TRBJ2-7 | TRBV15 | NA | few | CATSTPESGHADYEQYF | TGTGCCACCAGCACCCCAGAGTCGGGACACGCCGACTACGAGCAGTACTTC
TRBJ1-2 | TRBV11-2 | TRBD1 | NA | CASSVNLQGAQGYTF | TGTGCCAGCAGCGTAAACCTCCAGGGGGCTCAGGGCTACACCTTC
TRBJ2-5 | TRBV4-2 | TRBD2 | NA | CASSQGLADQETQYF | TGTGCCAGCAGCCAGGGGCTAGCGGACCAAGAGACCCAGTACTTC
TRBJ2-7 | TRBV24-1 | TRBD1 | few | CATSDRGQGYEQYF | TGTGCCACCAGTGACAGGGGACAGGGCTACGAGCAGTACTTC
TRBJ2-1 | TRBV2 | TRBD1 | NA | CASRGPRTGSYNEQFF | TGTGCCAGCAGGGGGCCGCGGACAGGGTCCTACAATGAGCAGTTCTTC
TRBJ2-5 | TRBV5-1 | NA | many | CASSLVAVTGTQYF | TGCGCCAGCAGCTTGGTGGCAGTGACGGGGACCCAGTACTTC
TRBJ1-2 | TRBV12-3/TRBV12-4 | NA | few | CASSLWGGPNYGYTF | TGTGCCAGCAGTTTGTGGGGGGGACCTAACTATGGCTACACCTTC
TRBJ2-3 | TRBV30 | NA | NA | CAWSPPVADTQYF | TGTGCCTGGAGTCCGCCGGTGGCAGATACGCAGTATTTT
TRBJ2-7 | TRBV20-1 | TRBD2 | NA | CSARSRGLAAEQYF | TGCAGTGCTAGATCCCGGGGACTAGCAGCCGAGCAGTACTTC